Each of the 25 T cell receptor beta chains below was sequenced from the same sample in a study of graft-versus-host responses after intestinal transplantation. These receptors have no identified antigens. The repertoire was sequenced with immunoSEQ multiplex PCR; TCRdb's copy has only in-frame clones and lacks some. The sample has fewer than 120,000 clones; approximately 92% are singletons. Here the sequenced sample was unstimulated CD8+ T cells sorted from spleen or lymph node cells, taken before intestinal transplant. These receptors originate from a human donor who received an intestinal transplant.

V usage is TRBV14 and J usage is TRBJ1-1, with 7 bases aligning to TRBD1. From germline, CDR1 is SGHDN and CDR2 FVKESK. The CDR3 is made up of 12 amino acids. Losses at the gene ends were 4 bases for V and 13 bases for J; bases not matched to a gene: 9. CDR3 sequence (DNA): TGTGCCAGCAGCCCCACCGACAGGGTTGATTTCTTT. Translating it yields CASSPTDRVDFF.

V and J are TRBV19 and TRBJ1-5, with a weak D call TRBD1 (6 bases). V gave up 2 bases and J gave up 7 bases, with 12 bases separating them. Looked up from germline, CDR1 is LNHDA and CDR2 is SQIVND (reference sequence). The CDR3 runs 14 residues. CDR3 nucleotides: TGTGCCAGTAGTATAAGGGGGTCGGGGCAGCCCCAGCATTTT. Translating gives CASSIRGSGQPQHF.

The chain couples TRBV7-9 to TRBJ1-3; a possible D gene is TRBD1 (5 bases). Trimming removed 5 bases at V and 0 bases at J, with 14 bases between. This CDR3 is 16 amino acids long. Germline V gene lookup returns CDR1 SEHNR and CDR2 FQNEAQ (reference sequence). CDR3 coding DNA: TGTGCCAGCAGCCAACAGAACAGGATCTCTGGAAACACCATATATTTT. Protein: CASSQQNRISGNTIYF.

The chain recombines TRBV10-3 with TRBJ2-1, with 8 positions matching TRBD2. V shed 0 bases and J 8 bases; nucleotides not matched to a gene: 6. The CDR3 is 15 residues long. CDR1 and CDR2 (germline): ENHRY, SYGVKD. The CDR3 loop reads CAISESGSGNDEQFF. The CDR3, as DNA: TGTGCCATCAGTGAGTCGGGTAGCGGGAACGATGAGCAGTTCTTC.

The V and J genes are TRBV28 and TRBJ2-1; TRBD2 matches at 10 bases. The CDR3 is 16 residues long. With V trimmed by 5 bases and J by 4 bases, 8 bases remained unmatched. Looked up from germline, CDR1 is MDHEN and CDR2 is SYDVKM. The CDR3 protein is CASSPSSGSTYNEQFF. CDR3 in DNA: TGTGCCAGCAGTCCTTCTAGCGGGAGCACGTACAATGAGCAGTTCTTC.

The V call is TRBV5-6, the J call TRBJ1-5; D not resolved. Germline CDR1 is SGHDT and CDR2 is YYEEEE. The CDR3 spans 16 residues. Trimming stripped 0 bases from V and 4 bases from J, with 14 bases between. The CDR3 DNA sequence: TGTGCCAGCAGCTTGGGGGTGGGCAGCCTGAATCAGCCCCAGCATTTT. Translation gives CASSLGVGSLNQPQHF.

This clone was counted once. The genes are TRBV4-1 and TRBJ2-1; the match to TRBD2 covers 16 bases. CDR1 and CDR2 (germline): MGHRA, YSYEKL. Unmatched junction bases numbered 11, after V lost 5 bases and J lost 4 bases. The CDR3 loop spans 19 amino acids. This chain's CDR3 is CASSYAGTSGRAPYNEQFF. The CDR3 DNA is TGCGCCAGCAGCTACGCCGGGACTAGCGGGAGGGCCCCTTACAATGAGCAGTTCTTC.

The CDR3 is CASSSGPSYEQYF. The CDR3 DNA is TGTGCCAGCAGTAGCGGGCCCTCCTACGAGCAGTACTTC. V is TRBV27 and J is TRBJ2-7, with D perhaps TRBD2 (6 bases). Germline V gene lookup returns CDR1 MNHEY and CDR2 SMNVEV (reference sequence). The CDR3 contains 13 residues. The V and J ends lost 5 bases and 0 bases respectively, with 8 bases between them.

The rearrangement uses TRBV15 and TRBJ1-3; tentatively, D is TRBD1 (5 bases). The CDR3 loop spans 15 amino acids. Germline CDR1 and CDR2: LNHNV and YYDKDF (reference sequence). Trimming took 4 bases from V and 0 from J, leaving 10 bases between them. The CDR3 is CATSKTADSGNTIYF. In DNA form, the CDR3 reads TGTGCCACCAGCAAGACAGCAGACTCTGGAAACACCATATATTTT.

The chain has TRBV7-2 and TRBJ1-5, with unresolved D. Germline CDR1 SGHTA, CDR2 FQGNSA. V lost 5 bases, J lost 1 base, and 15 bases lay in between. This CDR3 has 16 amino acids. The CDR3 nucleotides are TGTGCCAGCAGCCTCTACGTAGGCTCGAGCAATCAGCCCCAGCATTTT. This sequence encodes CASSLYVGSSNQPQHF.

This clone was counted a single time. The chain recombines TRBV4-1 with TRBJ2-5; D unresolved. V shed 6 bases and J shed 5 bases, with 19 bases lying between them. The CDR3 runs to 15 residues. CDR1 and CDR2 (germline): MGHRA, YSYEKL. CDR3 nucleotide sequence: TGCGCCAGCAGACCTAAAACGGCAACTCGGGAGACCCAGTACTTC. This encodes CASRPKTATRETQYF.

The chain couples TRBV7-6 to TRBJ2-7; TRBD1 matches 9 bases. The CDR3 sequence is 15 residues long. Germline V gene sequence: CDR1 SGHVS, CDR2 FNYEAQ. Trimming at V came to 0 bases and at J to 3 bases, leaving 3 bases not matched to a gene. The CDR3 region has the DNA TGTGCCAGCAGCTTAGCTGCGGGACAGGGCTACGAGCAGTACTTC. Its protein is CASSLAAGQGYEQYF.

The V and J genes are TRBV9 and TRBJ1-1; no clear D. Germline V gives CDR1 SGDLS, CDR2 YYNGEE. V dropped 2 bases and J dropped 2 bases, with 10 bases sitting between them. The CDR3 has 14 amino acids. The CDR3 coding sequence is TGTGCCAGCAGCGTGCATCTGGGTAACACTGAAGCTTTCTTT. It yields the protein CASSVHLGNTEAFF.

This clone was seen a single time. The J gene is TRBJ2-7, the V gene TRBV30; a possible D gene is TRBD2 (5 bases). CDR3 length: 14 residues. The V gene's germline CDR1 is GTSNPN and CDR2 SVGIG (reference sequence). V lost 0 bases and J lost 0, with 9 bases in between. CDR3 nucleotide sequence: TGTGCCTGGAGTGTTTTGGGGAGCTCCTACGAGCAGTACTTC. Translation gives CAWSVLGSSYEQYF.

V is TRBV6-1 and J is TRBJ2-1; 14 bases match TRBD2. Germline values: CDR1 MNHNS, CDR2 SASEGT. The CDR3 extends over 19 amino acids. The ends lost 2 bases at V and 3 bases at J; junction bases unmatched: 9. The CDR3 sequence is CASSELGTSGSIFYNEQFF. CDR3 bases: TGTGCCAGCAGTGAACTGGGGACTAGCGGGAGTATTTTCTACAATGAGCAGTTCTTC.

The rearrangement uses TRBV7-9 and TRBJ2-3; D may be TRBD2 (5 bases). V was cut by 3 bases and J by 0 bases, with 7 bases left in between. The CDR3 spans 14 residues. Germline lookup yields CDR1 SEHNR and CDR2 FQNEAQ (reference sequence). The CDR3 bases are TGTGCCAGCAGCTTCGGCGGGAGCACAGATACGCAGTATTTT. It specifies CASSFGGSTDTQYF.

The rearrangement joins TRBV6-5 to TRBJ2-3; D uncertain. Trimming removed 2 bases from V and 1 base from J, with 7 bases in between. CDR1 is MNHEY and CDR2 is SVGAGI in the germline V gene. This CDR3 spans 14 amino acids. CDR3 loop: CASSYGVRTDTQYF. The CDR3 region has the DNA TGTGCCAGCAGTTACGGCGTCCGCACAGATACGCAGTATTTT.

This chain links TRBV13 with TRBJ1-2; 7 bases are shared with TRBD1. The CDR3 extends over 16 amino acids. Germline values: CDR1 PRHDT, CDR2 FYEKMQ (reference sequence). J gave up 0 bases and V 5 bases, and 9 bases lay outside the gene matches. CDR3 in DNA: TGTGCCAGCAGCCCGGGGACAGTCTCCCCTAACTATGGCTACACCTTC. Its protein is CASSPGTVSPNYGYTF. Complete variable domain (other parts from reference TRBV13 and TRBJ1-2): AAGVIQSPRHLIKEKRETATLKCYPIPRHDTVYWYQQGPGQDPQFLISFYEKMQSDKGSIPDRFSAQQFSDYHSELNMSSLELGDSALYFCASSPGTVSPNYGYTFGSGTRLTVV.

This clone was seen only once. The J gene is TRBJ1-1, the V gene TRBV11-2; no clear D gene. Germline assignment: CDR1 SGHAT and CDR2 FQNNGV. The CDR3 loop spans 11 amino acids. With 1 base removed from V and 7 bases from J, the gap between germline ends came to 4 bases. CDR3 loop: CASSLGYEAFF. In DNA, the CDR3 is TGTGCCAGCAGCTTAGGGTATGAAGCTTTCTTT. The whole variable domain, filled in from reference TRBV11-2 and TRBJ1-1, reads EAGVAQSPRYKIIEKRQSVAFWCNPISGHATLYWYQQILGQGPKLLIQFQNNGVVDDSQLPKDRFSAERLKGVDSTLKIQPAKLEDSAVYLCASSLGYEAFFGQGTRLTVV.

This sequence joins TRBV29-1 and TRBJ2-7; TRBD2 agrees at 7 bases. This CDR3 comprises 14 residues. Per the germline V gene, CDR1 is SQVTM and CDR2 is ANQGSEA. V lost 2 bases to trimming and J lost 4 bases; unmatched junction nucleotides: 8. In nucleotides, the CDR3 is TGCAGCGTTGAACTGACTAGCATTGGTTACGAGCAGTACTTC. As protein: CSVELTSIGYEQYF.

The chain carries TRBV7-2 and TRBJ2-1; 11 bases map to TRBD2. J gave up 8 bases and V 5 bases, and 11 bases lay outside the gene matches. Germline lookup yields CDR1 SGHTA and CDR2 FQGNSA. The CDR3 extends over 16 amino acids. The CDR3 DNA reads as TGTGCCAGCAGCAGGCATATAGCGGGAGGGCCCTATGAGCAGTTCTTC. It translates to CASSRHIAGGPYEQFF.

The gene calls are TRBV4-1 and TRBJ1-1; no firm D call. The germline gives CDR1 MGHRA, CDR2 YSYEKL. V lost 4 bases, J lost 1 base, and 13 bases lay in between. The length of the CDR3 is 15 residues. CDR3 DNA sequence: TGCGCCAGCAGCCGTAGTCGAGGAGAGAACACTGAAGCTTTCTTT. Residues: CASSRSRGENTEAFF.

The rearrangement joins TRBV13 to TRBJ2-7, with 9 bases identical to TRBD2. CDR1 is PRHDT and CDR2 is FYEKMQ in the germline V gene (reference sequence). The CDR3 is 15 residues long. V lost 5 bases and J lost 2; bases outside the gene matches: 7. This CDR3 reads CASSLGGTSTYEQYF. The CDR3 DNA reads as TGTGCCAGCAGCCTCGGCGGGACTAGCACCTACGAGCAGTACTTC.

The chain carries TRBV7-9 and TRBJ1-2; no reliable D call. Germline CDR1 SEHNR, CDR2 FQNEAQ (reference sequence). Trimming shortened V by 3 bases and J by 7 bases, and 6 bases separated the two germline ends. The CDR3 has 11 residues. In DNA, the CDR3 is TGTGCCAGCAGCTTCCAGGCTGGCTACACCTTC. It specifies CASSFQAGYTF.

This chain joins TRBV27 and TRBJ2-7; 7 positions agree with TRBD2. With V trimmed by 5 bases and J by 3 bases, 7 bases remained unmatched. CDR3 size: 14 residues. Germline V gives CDR1 MNHEY, CDR2 SMNVEV (reference sequence). CDR3 DNA: TGTGCCAGCAGTCTTCGGACGGGAGGCTACGAGCAGTACTTC. It specifies CASSLRTGGYEQYF.